The 22 T cell receptor beta chains below come from one sample, sequenced in a study of vaccination and CD4 T cells after COVID-19. The treatment was: roughly 10-day PBMC culture with coronavirus spike peptide pools or control peptides (ViraFEST assay). The Oncomine TCR Beta short-read assay was applied to DNA of cultured CD4+ T cells. TCRdb fed the PCR reads into MiXCR, producing one record per CDR3 protein. The profile covers 9,000 to 15,000 distinct CDR3 sequences, with about 40% appearing a single time and about 7.4% taken by the ten largest. These receptors have no identified antigens. Sequencing input: CD4+ T cells from blood, cultured in vitro. These receptors all come from a human donor who had recovered from COVID-19.

V and J are TRBV5-1 and TRBJ2-3, with D hard to call. Germline V gene data show CDR1 as SGHRS and CDR2 as YFSETQ. The V end lost 1 base, the J end lost 6 bases, and 18 bases lay between the germline ends. CDR3 length equals 16 residues. The CDR3 DNA follows: TGCGCCAGCAGCTTGACAGCTCGTGGGGTATCGGATACGCAGTATTTT. Its translation: CASSLTARGVSDTQYF.

The chain couples TRBV2 to TRBJ1-5; no firm D call. CDR3 length: 15 residues. The germline V and J ends were trimmed by 6 bases and 2 bases, with 14 bases remaining between them. CDR1 and CDR2 (germline): SNHLY, FYNNEI. CDR3 nucleotides: TGTGCCAGCAGCGAAACGGGGTTTGGCAATCAGCCCCAGCATTTT. Amino acid sequence: CASSETGFGNQPQHF. Using reference TRBV2 and TRBJ1-5 for the parts outside the CDR3, the full variable domain is EPEVTQTPSHQVTQMGQEVILRCVPISNHLYFYWYRQILGQKVEFLVSFYNNEISEKSEIFDDQFSVERPDGSNFTLKIRSTKLEDSAMYFCASSETGFGNQPQHFGDGTRLSIL.

The V and J genes are TRBV12-3 or TRBV12-4 and TRBJ2-3, with 8 nucleotides matching TRBD1. This CDR3 is 15 amino acids long. Losses at the gene ends were 5 bases for V and 2 bases for J; bases not matched to a gene: 6. CDR3 in amino acids: CASSRGQGLTDTQYF. The CDR3 DNA reads TGTGCCAGCAGTCGTGGACAGGGTCTCACAGATACGCAGTATTTT.

CDR3 in amino acids: CASSLSGQSMGVHGYTF. The CDR3 DNA reads as TGTGCCAGCAGCTTGAGCGGACAGTCGATGGGGGTACATGGCTACACCTTC. This chain joins TRBV5-8 and TRBJ1-2; D is perhaps TRBD1 (6 bases). The CDR3 length is 17 residues. Germline V gives CDR1 SGHTS, CDR2 YDEGEE. The V end lost 1 base, the J end lost 6 bases, and 22 bases lay between the germline ends.

This clonotype occurred once. The chain is built from TRBV20-1 and TRBJ2-7; 9 bases line up with TRBD1. Trimming cost V 5 bases and J 0 bases; bases outside gene matches: 5. There are 14 residues in the CDR3. Germline V gene lookup returns CDR1 DFQATT and CDR2 SNEGSKA (reference sequence). CDR3 region: CSARGTGNSYEQYF. The CDR3, as DNA: TGCAGTGCTCGAGGGACAGGGAACTCCTACGAGCAGTACTTC.

DNA of the CDR3: TGTGCCAGCAGCTTAGGTGGAAACACCATATATTTT. It codes for CASSLGGNTIYF. This chain connects TRBV7-6 to TRBJ1-3; D unclear. Trimming took 1 base from V and 3 from J, leaving 1 base between them. The CDR3 covers 12 residues. Germline V gene data show CDR1 as SGHVS and CDR2 as FNYEAQ.

The chain has TRBV2 and TRBJ1-1; 8 bases map to TRBD1. Germline V CDR1 and CDR2: SNHLY, FYNNEI. This CDR3 comprises 14 residues. V was clipped by 8 bases and J by 1 base; unmatched bases: 6. The CDR3 coding sequence is TGTGCCAGCTGGGACGACAGGGGGAACACTGAAGCTTTCTTT. Its protein product is CASWDDRGNTEAFF.

The chain is built from TRBV6-5 and TRBJ2-3; D tentatively fits TRBD1 or TRBD2 (6 bases each). The CDR3 totals 16 residues. Germline-derived CDR1 and CDR2 are MNHEY and SVGAGI. V was pared by 0 bases and J by 0 bases, with 10 bases between. CDR3 loop: CASSYSGGISTDTQYF. The CDR3, as DNA: TGTGCCAGCAGTTACTCAGGGGGGATTAGCACAGATACGCAGTATTTT.

V gene TRBV5-1 combines with J gene TRBJ2-1, with D unclear. V lost 0 bases, J lost 4 bases, and 8 bases lay in between. CDR1 is SGHRS and CDR2 is YFSETQ in the germline V gene. CDR3 length equals 14 residues. The CDR3 sequence is CASSLGSQYNEQFF. CDR3 nucleotide sequence: TGCGCCAGCAGCTTGGGTAGTCAGTACAATGAGCAGTTCTTC.

The rearrangement links TRBV6-1 to TRBJ2-5, with 9 bases aligning to TRBD1. J was trimmed by 4 bases and V by 7 bases; bases with no gene match: 10. The germline gives CDR1 MNHNS, CDR2 SASEGT. CDR3 size: 15 residues. The DNA for the CDR3 is TGTGCCAGCACCATTGATAACAGGGGGCGAGAGACCCAGTACTTC. The encoded protein is CASTIDNRGRETQYF.

The genes are TRBV5-4 and TRBJ1-1, with TRBD1 as a possible D gene (6 bases). This CDR3 region has 14 residues. Germline CDR1 is SGHNT and CDR2 is YYREEE (reference sequence). V lost 1 base and J 5 bases, leaving 12 bases between the germline ends. CDR3 DNA: TGTGCCAGCAGCTTGAGGACAGTGGAGACTGAAGCTTTCTTT. Translating it yields CASSLRTVETEAFF. Together with reference TRBV5-4 and TRBJ1-1, the CDR3 gives the full variable domain: ETGVTQSPTHLIKTRGQQVTLRCSSQSGHNTVSWYQQALGQGPQFIFQYYREEENGRGNFPPRFSGLQFPNYSSELNVNALELDDSALYLCASSLRTVETEAFFGQGTRLTVV.

The chain joins TRBV6-5 to TRBJ2-7, with TRBD1 matching over 7 bases. The germline V gene encodes CDR1 MNHEY and CDR2 SVGAGI. The CDR3 extends over 13 amino acids. J was trimmed by 6 bases and V by 4 bases; bases with no gene match: 6. The CDR3 protein is CASSLTGSSEQYF. The DNA of the CDR3 is TGTGCCAGCAGTTTGACAGGGTCGAGCGAGCAGTACTTC.

This clonotype was observed a handful of times. The rearrangement joins TRBV20-1 to TRBJ1-1; a weak D match, TRBD1 (6 bases). The CDR3 length is 12 residues. Germline V gives CDR1 DFQATT, CDR2 SNEGSKA (reference sequence). The germline V and J ends were trimmed by 5 bases and 1 base, with 8 bases remaining between them. CDR3: CSAVDRNTEAFF. CDR3 DNA: TGCAGTGCTGTGGACAGGAACACTGAAGCTTTCTTT.

The chain links TRBV20-1 to TRBJ1-6; D gene ambiguous. The ends were cut back, 3 bases at V and 7 bases at J, with 16 bases in the middle. CDR1 and CDR2 (germline): DFQATT, SNEGSKA (reference sequence). This CDR3 is built from 15 residues. The CDR3 coding sequence is TGCAGTGCTAGGGAGGATGGCGGTATAAATTCACCCCTCCACTTT. This translates into CSAREDGGINSPLHF.

This clonotype came up a few times. The chain uses TRBV6-5 and TRBJ1-2; TRBD1 might be the D (5 bases). V lost 2 bases and J lost 3, with 7 bases in between. The CDR3 length is 13 residues. In germline, CDR1 is MNHEY, CDR2 SVGAGI. Here the CDR3 DNA reads TGTGCCAGCAGTTACGAAGGGGACTATGGCTACACCTTC. Protein product: CASSYEGDYGYTF.

This sequence joins TRBV19 and TRBJ2-4; D is perhaps TRBD1 (5 bases). This CDR3 contains 11 residues. Per germline, CDR1 LNHDA and CDR2 SQIVND (reference sequence). Trimming stripped 5 bases from V and 9 bases from J, with 8 bases between. The CDR3 DNA follows: TGTGCCAGTAGTCAGGGCGGCATTCAGTACTTC. It is translated as CASSQGGIQYF.

Sample share makes this clonotype medium-sized (0.01 to 0.1%). The chain combines TRBV5-4 with TRBJ1-5; no clear D. The germline gives CDR1 SGHNT, CDR2 YYREEE (reference sequence). The length of the CDR3 is 13 residues. Trimming removed 1 base from V and 4 bases from J, with 6 bases in between. The CDR3 nucleotides read TGTGCCAGCAGCTTGTATGGGAATCAGCCCCAGCATTTT. This gives the protein CASSLYGNQPQHF.

This chain connects TRBV27 to TRBJ2-4, with 8 positions matching TRBD2. The germline V gene encodes CDR1 MNHEY and CDR2 SMNVEV (reference sequence). V shed 8 bases, J shed 2 bases, and the junction held 8 bases outside the gene matches. The CDR3 runs 15 residues. CDR3 loop: CASDSGTRSKNIQYF. CDR3 bases: TGTGCCAGCGATTCCGGGACTAGATCCAAAAACATTCAGTACTTC.

In its sample, this clonotype is large. The chain uses TRBV28 and TRBJ2-7, with no clear D. The length of the CDR3 is 15 residues. Trimming removed 2 bases from V and 7 bases from J, with 18 bases in between. CDR1 is MDHEN and CDR2 is SYDVKM in the germline V gene. The CDR3 DNA follows: TGTGCCAGCAGTTTAATGGGCTCCACAATTCGGGAGCAGTACTTC. Translation gives CASSLMGSTIREQYF.

V gene TRBV10-3 combines with J gene TRBJ2-5; D remains ambiguous. This CDR3 spans 12 amino acids. Germline values: CDR1 ENHRY, CDR2 SYGVKD. Trimming left V 6 bases short and J 2 bases short, with 7 bases between. CDR3 region: CAISKRQETQYF. For the CDR3, the DNA is TGTGCCATCAGCAAGAGACAAGAGACCCAGTACTTC.

V is TRBV6-1 and J is TRBJ1-5; the match to TRBD1 covers 8 bases. V was clipped by 6 bases and J by 0 bases; unmatched bases: 16. Germline-derived CDR1 and CDR2 are MNHNS and SASEGT. This CDR3 has 19 amino acids. For the CDR3, the DNA is TGTGCCAGCAGCCGTGACCAGCGACAGGGGTTGGTTAGCAATCAGCCCCAGCATTTT. Translated: CASSRDQRQGLVSNQPQHF.

The chain employs TRBV6-1 and TRBJ1-2, with TRBD1 matching 8 bases. The CDR3 consists of 14 residues. V shed 5 bases, J shed 3 bases, and the junction held 5 bases outside the gene matches. Germline lookup yields CDR1 MNHNS and CDR2 SASEGT. DNA for the CDR3: TGTGCCAGCAGTCCCCCGGACAGGGACTATGGCTACACCTTC. It yields the protein CASSPPDRDYGYTF.